This T cell receptor (beta chain) stems from a study of cytomegalovirus exposure and HLA in healthy donors. Overall study findings and caveats: Both high specificity and high sensitivity reportedly marked the classifier's diagnosis of cytomegalovirus status. Later on, an analysis showed TCR association rates differing by HLA locus, with DRB1 the most and HLA-C the fewest. Presence/absence results assume similar sequencing depth per donor, which may not hold.

In the case of this clone: The antigen is undetermined.

13 Jbeta primers and 60 Vbeta primers were used for the PCR. Repertoires were generated with immunoSEQ multiplex PCR, while TCRdb's copy carries only in-frame clones and drops some. Here the sample spans more than 85,000 clones, over 70% being singletons. Trimming pared 5 bases from V and 10 bases from J, leaving 11 bases between. CDR3 length: 11 amino acids. From germline, CDR1 is MDHEN and CDR2 SYDVKM. Sequenced: PBMCs. The chain is built from TRBV28 and TRBJ1-2; D call uncertain. The clonotype was recovered from a man aged 40-50 years in good health and CMV-seronegative. The CDR3 nucleotides read TGTGCCAGCAGTCCCGGACTTGACTACACCTTC. This codes for CASSPGLDYTF.